This T cell receptor beta chain derives from a study of T cells in Graves' hyperthyroidism and ophthalmopathy. Across the whole study: Peripheral blood collection took place at initial diagnosis, before any treatment.

If no ophthalmopathy progression occurred within 18 months, Graves' hyperthyroidism was stable. Diagnoses rested on clinical symptoms, serum thyroxine and TRAb, thyroid ultrasound and orbital computed tomography. Germline V lookup: CDR1 MGHRA, CDR2 YSYEKL. The CDR3 is 15 residues long. V shed 0 bases and J shed 3 bases, with 10 bases lying between them. RNA transcripts gave rise to amplified TCR beta CDR3 regions. In the first-round RT-PCR of the TCR CDR3, the HTBI primer set was used. Via MiXCR, TCRdb re-called the multiplex PCR reads, giving one row per CDR3 protein. The sample lists under 350,000 distinct CDR3 sequences; over 20% were seen once. Overall study findings and caveats: Expanded thyroid clonotypes (above 0.001) were mostly also found in blood.

Of note for this clonotype: Its specificity is not known.

V gene TRBV4-1 combines with J gene TRBJ2-3, with D possibly being TRBD1 or TRBD2 (6 bases each). Sequencing was done on a sample of blood. The receptor was isolated from a woman between 45 and 65 years old with Graves' hyperthyroidism. The CDR3 loop is CASSQDGGGTDTQYF. The CDR3, as DNA: TGCGCCAGCAGCCAAGATGGAGGGGGTACAGATACGCAGTATTTT.